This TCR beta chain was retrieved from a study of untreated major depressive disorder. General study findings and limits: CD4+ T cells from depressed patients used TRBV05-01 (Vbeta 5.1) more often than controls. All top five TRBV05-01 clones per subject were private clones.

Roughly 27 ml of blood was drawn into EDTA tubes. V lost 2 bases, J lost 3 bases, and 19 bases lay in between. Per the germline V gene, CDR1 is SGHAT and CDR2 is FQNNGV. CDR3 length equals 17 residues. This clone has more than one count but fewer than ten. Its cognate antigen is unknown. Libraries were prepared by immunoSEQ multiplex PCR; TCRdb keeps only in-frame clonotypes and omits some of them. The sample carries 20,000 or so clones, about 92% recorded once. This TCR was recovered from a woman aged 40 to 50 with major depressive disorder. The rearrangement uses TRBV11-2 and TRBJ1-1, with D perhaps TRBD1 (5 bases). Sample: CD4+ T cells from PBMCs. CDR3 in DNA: TGTGCCAGCAGCTTACCCCGGGGTAAGGGGTGGTACACTGAAGCTTTCTTT. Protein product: CASSLPRGKGWYTEAFF. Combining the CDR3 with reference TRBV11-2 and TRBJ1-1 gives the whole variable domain EAGVAQSPRYKIIEKRQSVAFWCNPISGHATLYWYQQILGQGPKLLIQFQNNGVVDDSQLPKDRFSAERLKGVDSTLKIQPAKLEDSAVYLCASSLPRGKGWYTEAFFGQGTRLTVV.